Included here is one T cell receptor beta chain sequence, with context. Its cognate antigen is unknown. Time point noted: blood at routine non-recurrence follow-up after resection. Unsorted samples of tumor, nontumor lung or frozen PBMC had their whole RNA sequenced. These data are taken from a study of spatial heterogeneity in lung cancer. Study-level background: Within raw reads, each unique TCR and UMI combination appeared on average more than ten times.

The junction had 6 bases not matched to a gene; V was cut back by 7 bases and J by 3 bases. This CDR3 region has 12 residues. Germline CDR1 reads SQVTM; CDR2 reads ANQGSEA. Regarding the study as a whole: Ubiquitous expanded tumor TCRs showed up in blood more at resection than follow-up.

Via MiXCR, TCRdb re-called the 5' RACE reads, giving one row per CDR3 protein. The sample holds 45,000 to 50,000 distinct CDR3 sequences, approximately 12% seen once. The sequencing used PBMCs, collected at follow-up. The chain is built from TRBV29-1 and TRBJ2-7, with 7 bases fitting TRBD1. The receptor's source is a male donor with early-stage non-small cell lung cancer. In nucleotides, the CDR3 is TGCAGCGCAGGGACAGCCCGCTACGAGCAGTACTTC. Amino acids: CSAGTARYEQYF.